These 8 T cell receptor beta chains were all obtained from the same sample, sequenced in a study of neurological immune-mediated disorders. In TCRdb, the 5' RACE reads were re-called with MiXCR into one record per CDR3 protein. Here the sample spans roughly 80,000 distinct CDR3 sequences, 17% being singletons. The source material was PBMCs. These receptor sequences come from a woman aged 40 to 50 in good health.

This clonotype occurred many times. The chain employs TRBV5-5 and TRBJ1-4; no reliable D call. The CDR3 covers 13 residues. Deletions cut 0 bases from V and 7 bases from J, with 7 bases between. The germline V gene encodes CDR1 SGHKS and CDR2 YYEKEE (reference sequence). CDR3 coding DNA: TGTGCCAGCAGCTTGGCCTCTCGTGAAAAACTGTTTTTT. Translating gives CASSLASREKLFF. The complete variable domain, with remaining parts taken from reference TRBV5-5 and TRBJ1-4, reads DAGVTQSPTHLIKTRGQQVTLRCSPISGHKSVSWYQQVLGQGPQFIFQYYEKEERGRGNFPDRFSARQFPNYSSELNVNALLLGDSALYLCASSLASREKLFFGSGTQLSVL.

This clonotype was recorded at least ten times. J is TRBJ2-3 and V is TRBV7-3; D call uncertain. Germline V gives CDR1 SGHTA, CDR2 FQGTGA. The CDR3 covers 13 residues. V gave up 4 bases and J gave up 5 bases, with 10 bases separating them. As DNA, the CDR3 is TGTGCCAGCAGCTCTATTCCGGTAGATACGCAGTATTTT. Translated: CASSSIPVDTQYF.

This clonotype was seen at least ten times. CDR3 DNA: TGTGCCAGCAGGTCGATGGGCACTTACTTCACAGATACGCAGTATTTT. Translating gives CASRSMGTYFTDTQYF. The genes are TRBV12-3 or TRBV12-4 and TRBJ2-3, with D uncertain. This CDR3 is built from 16 residues. With 6 bases removed from V and 2 bases from J, the gap between germline ends came to 18 bases.

There are many counts of this clonotype. The chain combines TRBV5-1 with TRBJ2-1; D uncertain. CDR1 and CDR2 from the germline V gene are SGHRS and YFSETQ. V lost 4 bases to trimming and J lost 8 bases, with 16 bases between them. This CDR3 has 14 residues. The CDR3 reads CASSPSAPWDEQFF. The CDR3 DNA follows: TGCGCCAGCAGCCCCTCCGCGCCATGGGATGAGCAGTTCTTC.

In this sample, this clonotype turned up many times. The rearrangement joins TRBV5-5 to TRBJ1-2; D not certain. The V gene lost 2 bases and the J gene lost 10 bases, with 9 bases spanning the gap. CDR3 length: 11 amino acids. In germline, CDR1 is SGHKS, CDR2 YYEKEE (reference sequence). This CDR3 is CASSFYSDYTF. DNA for the CDR3: TGTGCCAGCAGCTTTTACAGTGACTACACCTTC.

This clonotype showed up many times. V gene TRBV27 combines with J gene TRBJ2-7, with 7 bases lining up with TRBD1. The J segment lost 3 bases and the V segment lost 6 bases, leaving 5 bases of the junction unmatched. This CDR3 has 13 residues. Germline V gene lookup returns CDR1 MNHEY and CDR2 SMNVEV (reference sequence). The CDR3: CASRPTGDYEQYV. DNA for the CDR3: TGTGCCAGCAGGCCCACAGGGGACTACGAGCAGTACGTC.

This clonotype came up many times. The chain employs TRBV4-1 and TRBJ2-2; D might be TRBD2 (5 bases). Germline CDR1 MGHRA, CDR2 YSYEKL. This CDR3 has 12 residues. V gave up 4 bases and J gave up 8 bases, with 8 bases separating them. Written as DNA, the CDR3 is TGCGCCAGCAGCCGCCCGGGGGGGGAGCTGTTTTTT. Translating it yields CASSRPGGELFF.

The table lists this clonotype with many counts. The chain combines TRBV2 with TRBJ2-5, with D tentatively TRBD1 (5 bases). CDR1 SNHLY and CDR2 FYNNEI come from the germline V gene. V was clipped by 1 base and J by 7 bases, with 13 bases between them. The CDR3 is 14 residues long. The CDR3 bases are TGTGCCAGCAGTGAAGTGACGTTCCAGGGGACCCAGTACTTC. Residues: CASSEVTFQGTQYF.